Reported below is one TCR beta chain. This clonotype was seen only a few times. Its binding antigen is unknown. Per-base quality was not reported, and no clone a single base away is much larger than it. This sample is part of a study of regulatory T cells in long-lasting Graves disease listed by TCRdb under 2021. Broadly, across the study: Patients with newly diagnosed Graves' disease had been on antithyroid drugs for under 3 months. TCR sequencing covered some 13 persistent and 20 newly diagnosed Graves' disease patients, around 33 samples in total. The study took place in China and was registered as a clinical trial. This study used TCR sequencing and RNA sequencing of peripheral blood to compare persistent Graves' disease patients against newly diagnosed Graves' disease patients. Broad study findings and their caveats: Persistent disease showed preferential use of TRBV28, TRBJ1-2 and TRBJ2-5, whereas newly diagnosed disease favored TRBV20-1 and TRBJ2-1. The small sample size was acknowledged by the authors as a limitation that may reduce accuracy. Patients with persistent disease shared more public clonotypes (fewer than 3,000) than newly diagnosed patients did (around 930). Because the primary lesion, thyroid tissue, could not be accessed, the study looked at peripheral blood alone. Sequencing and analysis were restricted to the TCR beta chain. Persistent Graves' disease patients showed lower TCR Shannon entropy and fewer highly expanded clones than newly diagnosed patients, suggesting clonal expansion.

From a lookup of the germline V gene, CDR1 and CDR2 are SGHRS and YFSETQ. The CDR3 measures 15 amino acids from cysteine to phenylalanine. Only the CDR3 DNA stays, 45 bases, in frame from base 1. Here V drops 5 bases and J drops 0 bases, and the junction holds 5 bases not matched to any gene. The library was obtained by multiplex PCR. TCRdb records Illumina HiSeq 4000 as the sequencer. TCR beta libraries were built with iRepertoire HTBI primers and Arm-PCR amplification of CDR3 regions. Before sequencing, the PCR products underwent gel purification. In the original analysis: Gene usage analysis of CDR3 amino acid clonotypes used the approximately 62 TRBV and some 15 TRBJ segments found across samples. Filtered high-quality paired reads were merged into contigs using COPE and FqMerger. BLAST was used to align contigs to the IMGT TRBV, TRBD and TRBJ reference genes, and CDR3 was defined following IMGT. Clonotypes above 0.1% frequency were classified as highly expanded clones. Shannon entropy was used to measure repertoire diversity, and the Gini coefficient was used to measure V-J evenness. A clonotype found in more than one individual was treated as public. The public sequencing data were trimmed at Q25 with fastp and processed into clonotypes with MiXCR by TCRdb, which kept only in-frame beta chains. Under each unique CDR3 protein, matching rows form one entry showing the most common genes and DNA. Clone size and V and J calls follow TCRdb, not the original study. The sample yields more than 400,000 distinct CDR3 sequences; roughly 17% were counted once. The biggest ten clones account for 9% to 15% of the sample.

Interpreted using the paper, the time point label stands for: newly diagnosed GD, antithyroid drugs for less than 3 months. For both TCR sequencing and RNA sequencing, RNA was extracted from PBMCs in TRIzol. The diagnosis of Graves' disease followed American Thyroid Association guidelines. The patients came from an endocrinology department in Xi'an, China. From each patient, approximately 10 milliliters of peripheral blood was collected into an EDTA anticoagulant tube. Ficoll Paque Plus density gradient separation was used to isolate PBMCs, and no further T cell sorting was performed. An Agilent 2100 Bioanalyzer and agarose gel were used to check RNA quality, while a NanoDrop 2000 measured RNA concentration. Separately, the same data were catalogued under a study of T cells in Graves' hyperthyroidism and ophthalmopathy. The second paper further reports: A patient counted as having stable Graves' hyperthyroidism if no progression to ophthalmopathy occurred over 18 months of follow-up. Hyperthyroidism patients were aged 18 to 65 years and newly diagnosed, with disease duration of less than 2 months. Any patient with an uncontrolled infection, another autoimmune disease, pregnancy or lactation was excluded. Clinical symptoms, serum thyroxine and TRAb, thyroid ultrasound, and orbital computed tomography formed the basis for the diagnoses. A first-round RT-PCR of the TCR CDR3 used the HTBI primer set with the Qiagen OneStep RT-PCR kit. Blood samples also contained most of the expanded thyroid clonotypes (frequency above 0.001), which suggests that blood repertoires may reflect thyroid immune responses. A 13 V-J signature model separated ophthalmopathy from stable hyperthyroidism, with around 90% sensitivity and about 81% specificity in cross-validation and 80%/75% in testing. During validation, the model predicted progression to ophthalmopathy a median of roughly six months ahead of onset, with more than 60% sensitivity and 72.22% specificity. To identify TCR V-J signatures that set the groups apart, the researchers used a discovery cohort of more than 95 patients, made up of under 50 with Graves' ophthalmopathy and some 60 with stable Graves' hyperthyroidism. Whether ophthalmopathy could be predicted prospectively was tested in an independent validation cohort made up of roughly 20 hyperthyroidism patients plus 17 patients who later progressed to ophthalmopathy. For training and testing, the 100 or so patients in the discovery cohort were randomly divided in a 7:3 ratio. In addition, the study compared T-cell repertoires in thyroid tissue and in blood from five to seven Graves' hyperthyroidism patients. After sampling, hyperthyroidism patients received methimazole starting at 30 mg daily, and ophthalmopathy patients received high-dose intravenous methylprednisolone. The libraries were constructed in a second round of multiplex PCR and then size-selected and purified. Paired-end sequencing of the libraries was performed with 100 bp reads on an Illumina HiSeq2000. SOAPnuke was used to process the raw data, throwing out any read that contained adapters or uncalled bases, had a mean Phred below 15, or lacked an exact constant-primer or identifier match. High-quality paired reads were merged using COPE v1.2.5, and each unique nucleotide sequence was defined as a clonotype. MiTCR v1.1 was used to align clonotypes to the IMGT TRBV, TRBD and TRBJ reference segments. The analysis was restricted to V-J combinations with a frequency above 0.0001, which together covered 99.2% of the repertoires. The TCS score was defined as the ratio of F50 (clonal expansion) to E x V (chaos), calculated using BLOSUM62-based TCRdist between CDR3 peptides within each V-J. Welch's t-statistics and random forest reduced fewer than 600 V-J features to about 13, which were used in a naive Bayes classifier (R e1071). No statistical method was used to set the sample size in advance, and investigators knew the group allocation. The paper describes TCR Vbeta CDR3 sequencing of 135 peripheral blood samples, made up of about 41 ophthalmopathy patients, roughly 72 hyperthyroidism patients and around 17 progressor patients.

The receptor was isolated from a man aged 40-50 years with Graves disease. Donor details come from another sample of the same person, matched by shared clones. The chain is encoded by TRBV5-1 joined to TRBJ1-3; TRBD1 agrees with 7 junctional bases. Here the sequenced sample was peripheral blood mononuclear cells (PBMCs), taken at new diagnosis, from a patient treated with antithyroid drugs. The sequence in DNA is TGCGCCAGCAGAAGAACAGGGGACTCTGGAAACACCATATATTTT. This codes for CASRRTGDSGNTIYF.